Following are 11 T cell receptor beta chains from one sample sequenced in a study of T cells after yellow fever vaccination. From the 5' RACE reads, TCRdb called clonotypes with MiXCR, one entry per CDR3 protein. The sample includes hundreds of thousands of distinct CDR3 sequences, more than 9% of them seen just once. The sequenced sample was PBMCs, obtained on the day of the yellow fever booster vaccination. The receptors stem from a young man who received the YFV17D yellow fever vaccine.

This clonotype has more than one count but fewer than ten. CDR3: CSAPNTANNSPLHF. CDR3 bases: TGCAGTGCTCCCAACACAGCAAATAATTCACCCCTCCACTTT. This chain links TRBV20-1 with TRBJ1-6; D not resolved. The CDR3 length is 14 residues. In germline, CDR1 is DFQATT, CDR2 SNEGSKA (reference sequence). V was shortened by 5 bases and J by 5 bases, with 13 bases between the two germline ends.

This rearrangement joins TRBV7-2 to TRBJ2-1; TRBD1 agrees at 7 bases. This CDR3 region has 15 residues. Trimming removed 3 bases from V and 3 bases from J; junction bases left unmatched: 5. Germline V gene lookup returns CDR1 SGHTA and CDR2 FQGNSA. CDR3 coding DNA: TGTGCCAGCAGCTTGACAGGGAGCCTCTACAATGAGCAGTTCTTC. Translation gives CASSLTGSLYNEQFF.

The table lists this clonotype with a few counts. This sequence joins TRBV19 and TRBJ2-4; D unclear. The germline V gene has CDR1 LNHDA and CDR2 SQIVND (reference sequence). The CDR3 is 15 residues long. Deletions cut 6 bases from V and 0 bases from J, with 12 bases between. In DNA, the CDR3 is TGTGCCAGTAGGTTCGGGTCCGTAGCCAAAAACATTCAGTACTTC. Amino acid sequence: CASRFGSVAKNIQYF.

This clonotype was seen a handful of times. This rearrangement joins TRBV10-3 to TRBJ2-5; 7 bases align to TRBD1. CDR1 and CDR2 (germline): ENHRY, SYGVKD. The CDR3 consists of 14 residues. V was pared by 7 bases and J by 4 bases, with 9 bases of the junction left unmatched. CDR3 sequence (DNA): TGTGCCATCACACAGACAGGGTTTGGAGAGACCCAGTACTTC. Protein product: CAITQTGFGETQYF.

The genes are TRBV12-5 and TRBJ2-1, with a possible D match to TRBD2 (5 bases). The CDR3 loop spans 12 amino acids. Trimming left V 3 bases short and J 7 bases short, with 7 bases between. Looked up from germline, CDR1 is LGHNT and CDR2 is FRNRAP. The CDR3 sequence is CASGLVANEQFF. The DNA for the CDR3 is TGTGCTAGTGGTTTAGTAGCGAATGAGCAGTTCTTC.

This clonotype has only a few counts. The V and J genes are TRBV20-1 and TRBJ2-3, with 10 positions matching TRBD2. Germline values: CDR1 DFQATT, CDR2 SNEGSKA (reference sequence). This CDR3 comprises 17 residues. V gave up 0 bases and J gave up 1 base; unmatched junction bases: 7. Here the CDR3 DNA reads TGCAGTGCTAGAGAGCCCTACGGGACTAGCGGCACAGATACGCAGTATTTT. Its protein is CSAREPYGTSGTDTQYF.

This clonotype was seen a handful of times. The rearrangement joins TRBV10-3 to TRBJ1-1; tentative D call: TRBD1 (6 bases). The germline gives CDR1 ENHRY, CDR2 SYGVKD. The V and J ends lost 4 bases and 5 bases respectively, with 17 bases between them. The CDR3 is made up of 15 amino acids. This CDR3 is CAISAGTTGGTEAFF. The CDR3 coding sequence is TGTGCCATCAGTGCGGGGACAACGGGAGGGACTGAAGCTTTCTTT.

This clonotype was counted between two and nine times. J is TRBJ2-7 and V is TRBV6-2 or TRBV6-3; TRBD2 is a possible D gene (5 bases). V was clipped by 1 base and J by 2 bases, with 12 bases between them. Germline CDR1 is MNHEY and CDR2 is SVGEGT. The length of the CDR3 is 15 residues. CDR3 nucleotide sequence: TGTGCCAGCAGTTACTTTCGGGGAATTACCTACGAGCAGTACTTC. Translating it yields CASSYFRGITYEQYF.

The chain joins TRBV20-1 to TRBJ2-7; TRBD1 agrees at 9 bases. The CDR3 totals 15 residues. Germline values: CDR1 DFQATT, CDR2 SNEGSKA (reference sequence). V shed 0 bases, J shed 7 bases, and the junction held 10 bases outside the gene matches. The CDR3: CSARDGDRVKGEQYF. CDR3 DNA: TGCAGTGCTAGAGACGGGGACAGGGTAAAAGGGGAGCAGTACTTC.

This clonotype was seen more than once but under ten times. V and J are TRBV11-1 and TRBJ2-6, with TRBD1 matching over 7 bases. From germline, CDR1 is SGHAT and CDR2 FQDESV (reference sequence). The CDR3 extends over 19 amino acids. Germline trimming cut 1 base from V and 1 base from J; bases unmatched to any gene: 10. The CDR3, as DNA: TGTGCCAGCAGCTTAGTCGTGGGCAGGGGGTTGTCTGGGGCCAACGTCCTGACTTTC. Amino acids: CASSLVVGRGLSGANVLTF.

The V call is TRBV5-4, the J call TRBJ2-1; TRBD1 might be the D (5 bases). Trimming cost V 5 bases and J 2 bases, with 14 bases left between them. The CDR3 runs to 15 residues. Germline CDR1 reads SGHNT; CDR2 reads YYREEE (reference sequence). CDR3 residues: CASRRAGLPYNEQFF. DNA of the CDR3: TGTGCCAGCAGAAGGGCAGGGCTCCCCTACAATGAGCAGTTCTTC.